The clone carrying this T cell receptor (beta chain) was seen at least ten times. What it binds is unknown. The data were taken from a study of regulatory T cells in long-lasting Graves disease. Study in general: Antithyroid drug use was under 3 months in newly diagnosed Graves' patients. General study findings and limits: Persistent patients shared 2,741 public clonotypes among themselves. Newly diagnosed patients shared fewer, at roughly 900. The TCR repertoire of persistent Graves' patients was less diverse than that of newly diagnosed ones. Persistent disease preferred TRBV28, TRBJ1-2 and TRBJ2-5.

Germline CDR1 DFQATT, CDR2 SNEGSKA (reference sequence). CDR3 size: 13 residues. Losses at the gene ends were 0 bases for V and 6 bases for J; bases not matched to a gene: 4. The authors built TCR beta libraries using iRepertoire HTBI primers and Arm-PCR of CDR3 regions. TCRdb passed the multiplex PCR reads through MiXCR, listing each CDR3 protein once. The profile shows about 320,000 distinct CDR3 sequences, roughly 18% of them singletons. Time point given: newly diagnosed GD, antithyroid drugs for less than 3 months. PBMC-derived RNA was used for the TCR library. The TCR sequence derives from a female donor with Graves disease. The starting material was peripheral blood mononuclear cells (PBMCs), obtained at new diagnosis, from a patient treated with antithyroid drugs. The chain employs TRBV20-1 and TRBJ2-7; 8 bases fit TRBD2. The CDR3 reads CSARDSGGAEQYF. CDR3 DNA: TGCAGTGCTAGAGATTCGGGAGGGGCCGAGCAGTACTTC.